The 30 T cell receptor beta chains listed next were all sequenced from one sample in a study of blood T cell repertoires in COVID-19. The repertoire was sequenced with immunoSEQ multiplex PCR; TCRdb's copy has only in-frame clones and lacks some. The table has about 240,000 clones, around 84% seen once; the top ten hold less than 3.5%. Sequencing input: peripheral blood. The receptors stem from a woman between 18 and 29 years old with acute or convalescent COVID-19.

The V call is TRBV3-1 (or the pseudogene TRBV3-2), the J call TRBJ2-2, with TRBD2 matching 7 bases. V lost 1 base, J lost 5 bases, and 7 bases stayed unmatched. Germline V CDR1 and CDR2: LGHDT, YNNKEL (reference sequence). The CDR3 runs to 16 residues. DNA of the CDR3: TGTGCCAGCAGCCAAGGGTCTAGCGGTCCGACCGGGGAGCTGTTTTTT. This encodes CASSQGSSGPTGELFF.

This chain uses TRBV6-5 with TRBJ2-1; D unclear. Germline V CDR1 and CDR2: MNHEY, SVGAGI. The ends were cut back, 0 bases at V and 9 bases at J, with 9 bases in the middle. The CDR3 extends over 13 amino acids. DNA of the CDR3: TGTGCCAGCAGTTACTCGAGATCCGGTGAGCAGTTCTTC. This codes for CASSYSRSGEQFF.

V gene TRBV18 combines with J gene TRBJ1-2, with 7 positions matching TRBD1. CDR1 KGHSH and CDR2 LQKENI come from the germline V gene. The CDR3 spans 15 residues. Trimming took 1 base from V and 6 from J; bases not matched to a gene: 8. CDR3 bases: TGTGCCAGCTCACCACAGACAGGGTATCGTAATGGCTACACCTTC. This gives the protein CASSPQTGYRNGYTF.

J is TRBJ2-5 and V is TRBV4-3, with 12 bases identical to TRBD2. Germline trimming cut 1 base from V and 1 base from J; bases unmatched to any gene: 7. The CDR3 is 18 amino acids. Germline assignment: CDR1 LGHNA and CDR2 YSLEER. The CDR3 region has the DNA TGCGCCAGCAGCCAAGGACTAGCGGGAGTATCGGGCCAAGAGACCCAGTACTTC. The encoded protein is CASSQGLAGVSGQETQYF.

This rearrangement joins TRBV24-1 to TRBJ1-2; D not certain. V was shortened by 1 base and J by 2 bases, with 7 bases between the two germline ends. Germline V gene lookup returns CDR1 KGHDR and CDR2 SFDVKD. The CDR3 has 14 residues. The CDR3 coding sequence is TGTGCCACCAGTGATTTCAGGCTGAACTATGGCTACACCTTC. Amino acids: CATSDFRLNYGYTF.

Only one count was recorded for this clone. J is TRBJ1-5 and V is TRBV15; perhaps TRBD1 as D (6 bases). Germline CDR1 reads LNHNV; CDR2 reads YYDKDF (reference sequence). This CDR3 is built from 15 residues. V was trimmed by 2 bases and J by 5 bases, leaving 13 bases between them. This CDR3 reads CATSRQDRNYQPQHF. Here the CDR3 DNA reads TGTGCCACCAGCAGACAAGACAGGAACTATCAGCCCCAGCATTTT.

The chain employs TRBV19 and TRBJ2-1; 11 nucleotides match TRBD2. After removal of 6 bases from V and 6 bases from J, the junction contained 4 bases not matched to a gene. There are 14 residues in the CDR3. CDR1 and CDR2 (germline): LNHDA, SQIVND (reference sequence). In nucleotides, the CDR3 is TGTGCCAGTAGGACTAGCGGGACCGGCAATGAGCAGTTCTTC. Translating gives CASRTSGTGNEQFF.

This sequence joins TRBV10-3 and TRBJ2-7; TRBD2 aligns across 11 bases. This CDR3 spans 13 amino acids. Losses at the gene ends were 10 bases for V and 3 bases for J; bases not matched to a gene: 5. Germline V gene data show CDR1 as ENHRY and CDR2 as SYGVKD. The DNA of the CDR3 is TGTGCCACCACGGGGACTAGCGGCTACGAGCAGTACTTC. Protein: CATTGTSGYEQYF.

This sequence joins TRBV13 and TRBJ2-1; TRBD1 is a possible D gene (7 bases). The CDR3 totals 16 residues. Trimming removed 5 bases from V and 2 bases from J, with 16 bases in between. Germline V CDR1 and CDR2: PRHDT, FYEKMQ (reference sequence). The CDR3 nucleotides read TGTGCCAGCAGCGACTACCAGGGGGGTCCCTACAATGAGCAGTTCTTC. It codes for CASSDYQGGPYNEQFF. The whole variable domain, remainder taken from reference TRBV13 and TRBJ2-1, is AAGVIQSPRHLIKEKRETATLKCYPIPRHDTVYWYQQGPGQDPQFLISFYEKMQSDKGSIPDRFSAQQFSDYHSELNMSSLELGDSALYFCASSDYQGGPYNEQFFGPGTRLTVL.

This chain connects TRBV6-9 to TRBJ1-5, with 7 bases matching TRBD1. This CDR3 spans 15 amino acids. The V segment lost 5 bases and the J segment 3 bases; nucleotides outside the gene matches: 7. CDR1 is MNHGY and CDR2 is SVAAGI in the germline V gene. The CDR3, as DNA: TGTGCCAGCAGTAGGACCGACAGGGTCAATCAGCCCCAGCATTTT. Translation gives CASSRTDRVNQPQHF.

The chain recombines TRBV2 with TRBJ2-6; weak D call: TRBD1 (6 bases). The CDR3 covers 16 residues. Trimming removed 0 bases at V and 1 base at J, with 7 bases between. Germline V CDR1 and CDR2: SNHLY, FYNNEI. CDR3 in DNA: TGTGCCAGCAGTGAAGCAAGGGGGTCTGGGGCCAACGTCCTGACTTTC. This encodes CASSEARGSGANVLTF.

The V and J genes are TRBV6-6 and TRBJ1-1, with unresolved D. The germline CDR1 and CDR2 sequences are MNHNY and SVGAGI (reference sequence). V dropped 6 bases and J dropped 0 bases, with 11 bases sitting between them. This CDR3 spans 14 amino acids. CDR3 bases: TGTGCCAGCAGAGTAAACCCGGTGAACACTGAAGCTTTCTTT. Translation gives CASRVNPVNTEAFF.

V gene TRBV4-2 combines with J gene TRBJ1-1, with D tentatively TRBD1 (5 bases). This CDR3 region has 15 residues. Germline V gene lookup returns CDR1 LGHNA and CDR2 YNFKEQ. Deletions cut 0 bases from V and 4 bases from J, with 12 bases between. DNA of the CDR3: TGTGCCAGCAGCCAAGATCAGCGCGGGGGCACTGAAGCTTTCTTT. This gives the protein CASSQDQRGGTEAFF.

The chain carries TRBV27 and TRBJ1-5; 8 bases line up with TRBD1. V was clipped by 0 bases and J by 7 bases; unmatched bases: 2. The V gene's germline CDR1 is MNHEY and CDR2 SMNVEV (reference sequence). This CDR3 spans 14 amino acids. Here the CDR3 DNA reads TGTGCCAGCAGTTTATCTCAGGGGGCACAGCCCCAGCATTTT. Translation gives CASSLSQGAQPQHF.

The CDR3, as DNA: TGTGCCAGCAGCTTAGAGGGGGCCCCGGAAGAGACCCAGTACTTC. Translating it yields CASSLEGAPEETQYF. The J gene is TRBJ2-5, the V gene TRBV7-2; 7 nucleotides agree with TRBD1. Germline CDR1 is SGHTA and CDR2 is FQGNSA. Trimming took 1 base from V and 3 from J; bases not matched to a gene: 5. The CDR3 is made up of 15 amino acids. Based on the CDR3 plus reference TRBV7-2 and TRBJ2-5, the full variable domain is GAGVSQSPSNKVTEKGKDVELRCDPISGHTALYWYRQSLGQGLEFLIYFQGNSAPDKSGLPSDRFSAERTGGSVSTLTIQRTQQEDSAVYLCASSLEGAPEETQYFGPGTRLLVL.

This clone occurred once. The chain has TRBV29-1 and TRBJ2-5, with D possibly TRBD2 on 5 matching bases. The CDR3 loop spans 13 amino acids. Trimming shortened V by 7 bases and J by 5 bases, and 17 bases separated the two germline ends. CDR1 and CDR2 (germline): SQVTM, ANQGSEA. CDR3: CSASAGIGETQYF. CDR3 nucleotides: TGCAGCGCCAGTGCCGGGATAGGCGAGACCCAGTACTTC.

About this clone: Mismatch with germline at one junction end may stem from a read error. The chain has TRBV19 and TRBJ2-1, with a weak D call TRBD2 (5 bases). The CDR3 is 15 residues long. Looked up from germline, CDR1 is LNHDA and CDR2 is SQIVND (reference sequence). The CDR3 nucleotides read TGTGCCAGTACTATAGCGCCGAGCTCCTACAATGAGCAGTTCTTC. Translation: CASTIAPSSYNEQFF.

The J gene is TRBJ1-1, the V gene TRBV19, with D possibly TRBD1 on 5 matching bases. The CDR3 spans 14 residues. CDR1 is LNHDA, CDR2 SQIVND, per germline (reference sequence). V lost 6 bases and J lost 1, with 12 bases in between. CDR3 in amino acids: CASRPQVKNTEAFF. As DNA, the CDR3 is TGTGCCAGTAGACCACAGGTTAAGAACACTGAAGCTTTCTTT.

The rearrangement joins TRBV7-6 to TRBJ2-1; TRBD2 agrees at 7 bases. The CDR3 is 16 residues long. In germline, CDR1 is SGHVS, CDR2 FNYEAQ. With 1 base clipped from V and 10 bases from J, the junction kept 13 bases outside the gene matches. The CDR3: CASSLEVWSGVGEQFF. The CDR3 DNA reads as TGTGCCAGCAGCTTAGAGGTGTGGAGCGGGGTCGGGGAGCAGTTCTTC.

The chain uses TRBV27 and TRBJ2-1; 14 bases map to TRBD2. V was clipped by 5 bases and J by 15 bases; unmatched bases: 9. Germline V gene lookup returns CDR1 MNHEY and CDR2 SMNVEV (reference sequence). This CDR3 has 14 residues. The CDR3 DNA reads as TGTGCCAGCAGTACCCGACTAGCGGGAGGGCCGTGGTTCTTC. Translating it yields CASSTRLAGGPWFF.

The rearrangement links TRBV21-1 to TRBJ2-1; TRBD2 was called by the table and not checked on the DNA. TRBV21-1 is a pseudogene segment. This CDR3 is built from 14 residues. CDR3 sequence reads: CASPWGASYNEQFF. CDR3 bases: TGTGCCAGCCCCTGGGGAGCGTCCTACAATGAGCAGTTCTTC.

This chain links TRBV24-1 with TRBJ1-5, with 9 nucleotides matching TRBD1. The CDR3 extends over 17 amino acids. V gave up 6 bases and J gave up 0 bases; unmatched junction bases: 8. The V gene's germline CDR1 is KGHDR and CDR2 SFDVKD. CDR3 sequence (DNA): TGTGCCACCAGTCCGGGACAGGGCTTGAATAGCAATCAGCCCCAGCATTTT. Translation gives CATSPGQGLNSNQPQHF.

The rearrangement links TRBV9 to TRBJ1-1, with D maybe TRBD1 (6 bases). Germline CDR1 SGDLS, CDR2 YYNGEE. V was clipped by 3 bases and J by 1 base, with 10 bases between them. The CDR3 covers 14 residues. The CDR3 reads CASSEETGNTEAFF. The CDR3 DNA is TGTGCCAGCAGCGAGGAGACAGGGAACACTGAAGCTTTCTTT.

The CDR3, as DNA: TGTGCCAGCAGCTTGGGAGTTTATAGCAATCAGCCCCAGCATTTT. Its translation is CASSLGVYSNQPQHF. The chain joins TRBV6-2 or TRBV6-3 to TRBJ1-5, with D unclear. With 6 bases removed from V and 0 bases from J, the gap between germline ends came to 12 bases. CDR1 is MNHEY and CDR2 is SVGEGT in the germline V gene. The CDR3 extends over 15 amino acids.

This clone showed up just a few times. The gene calls are TRBV6-5 and TRBJ1-2, with D uncertain. Germline lookup yields CDR1 MNHEY and CDR2 SVGAGI. The CDR3 loop spans 13 amino acids. The V end lost 0 bases, the J end lost 5 bases, and 7 bases lay between the germline ends. The CDR3 DNA is TGTGCCAGCAGTTACTCCTCAGATTATGGCTACACCTTC. Protein product: CASSYSSDYGYTF.

This sequence joins TRBV19 and TRBJ2-1; 10 bases line up with TRBD2. Germline-derived CDR1 and CDR2 are LNHDA and SQIVND (reference sequence). V gave up 4 bases and J gave up 6 bases; unmatched junction bases: 6. This CDR3 is built from 15 residues. The CDR3 sequence: CASSKLAGTFNEQFF. DNA of the CDR3: TGTGCCAGTAGTAAACTAGCGGGGACCTTCAATGAGCAGTTCTTC. Full variable domain (outside the CDR3, taken from reference TRBV19 and TRBJ2-1): DGGITQSPKYLFRKEGQNVTLSCEQNLNHDAMYWYRQDPGQGLRLIYYSQIVNDFQKGDIAEGYSVSREKKESFPLTVTSAQKNPTAFYLCASSKLAGTFNEQFFGPGTRLTVL.

This chain joins TRBV4-3 and TRBJ2-2, with D possibly being TRBD1 (6 bases). This CDR3 comprises 15 residues. Germline CDR1 is LGHNA and CDR2 is YSLEER. V shed 0 bases and J shed 4 bases, with 9 bases lying between them. The CDR3 is CASSQDPRGTGELFF. The CDR3 DNA follows: TGCGCCAGCAGCCAAGACCCCAGGGGCACCGGGGAGCTGTTTTTT.

This rearrangement joins TRBV9 to TRBJ1-3; D might be TRBD1 (5 bases). Trimming took off 4 bases at V and 0 bases at J, with 11 bases between the two ends. The germline V gene encodes CDR1 SGDLS and CDR2 YYNGEE. The CDR3 extends over 15 amino acids. The CDR3 reads CASSLAGGSGNTIYF. In DNA form, the CDR3 reads TGTGCCAGCAGCCTAGCGGGGGGCTCTGGAAACACCATATATTTT.

The gene calls are TRBV27 and TRBJ1-2, with 9 bases aligning to TRBD1. There are 15 residues in the CDR3. Germline lookup yields CDR1 MNHEY and CDR2 SMNVEV (reference sequence). V shed 9 bases, J shed 5 bases, and the junction held 13 bases outside the gene matches. The DNA for the CDR3 is TGTGCCAGTCACAGGGGGCGGCCTTCAGGGTATGGCTACACCTTC. This gives the protein CASHRGRPSGYGYTF.

The V gene is TRBV6-5, the J gene TRBJ1-5, with TRBD1 matching over 7 bases. Trimming took 9 bases from V and 4 from J; bases not matched to a gene: 6. The CDR3 extends over 13 amino acids. The germline gives CDR1 MNHEY, CDR2 SVGAGI. The CDR3 coding sequence is TGTGCCAGTACAGGGGTACGGAATCAGCCCCAGCATTTT. This sequence encodes CASTGVRNQPQHF.